Described below is a single T cell receptor beta chain sequence and its context. Its antigen is unknown. The CDR3 totals 13 residues. Trimming took off 7 bases at V and 7 bases at J, with 14 bases between the two ends. Looked up from germline, CDR1 is LNHDA and CDR2 is SQIVND (reference sequence). The iRepertoire nested amplicon-rescue multiplex PCR amplified TCR alpha and beta CDR3s from RNA. MiXCR, applied by TCRdb to the multiplex PCR reads, yields one record per CDR3 protein. The repertoire holds more than 85,000 distinct CDR3 sequences, with less than 30% as singletons. The data belong to a study of glioma-infiltrating T cells. Study conclusions and caveats: Tissue-blood divergence was below expectation in non-neoplastic patients, above in gliomas.

The material sequenced was glioma tissue, nonneoplastic brain tissue, or PBMCs (not recorded which). The genes are TRBV19 and TRBJ1-5; tentative D call: TRBD1 (6 bases). The sequence derives from a human donor with low-grade glioma or glioblastoma, undergoing nonglioma brain surgery, or in good health (not recorded which). The CDR3: CASNTGYRQPQHF. The DNA for the CDR3 is TGTGCCAGTAATACAGGGTACCGGCAGCCCCAGCATTTT.